The 18 T cell receptor beta chains below were found in one sample sequenced in a study of blood T cell repertoires in COVID-19. The method was immunoSEQ multiplex PCR; TCRdb's version includes in-frame clones alone and lacks a portion of them. The sample has 95,000 to 100,000 clones; approximately 85% are singletons. The sequenced material came from peripheral blood. The receptors derive from a woman older than 75 with active or convalescent COVID-19.

V gene TRBV29-1 combines with J gene TRBJ2-5; D gene unclear. The CDR3 runs 12 residues. Germline loops: CDR1 SQVTM, CDR2 ANQGSEA. V was clipped by 6 bases and J by 1 base, with 9 bases between them. DNA for the CDR3: TGCAGCGTCCAGAACCCCCAAGAGACCCAGTACTTC. Translation: CSVQNPQETQYF.

This clone has only one observation. This sequence joins TRBV6-5 and TRBJ1-1; D gene unclear. V was trimmed by 2 bases and J by 1 base, leaving 8 bases between them. The CDR3 loop spans 14 amino acids. Germline V gene lookup returns CDR1 MNHEY and CDR2 SVGAGI. The CDR3 protein is CASSYMAGNTEAFF. Written as DNA, the CDR3 is TGTGCCAGCAGTTACATGGCGGGGAACACTGAAGCTTTCTTT.

The chain combines TRBV15 with TRBJ1-2; a possible D gene is TRBD1 (6 bases). CDR1 is LNHNV, CDR2 YYDKDF, per germline (reference sequence). The CDR3 runs 17 residues. With 5 bases removed from V and 8 bases from J, the gap between germline ends came to 27 bases. Written as DNA, the CDR3 is TGTGCCACCAGCCCCTCTCCCGGCAGGGGAACCTTCGACGGCTACACCTTC. Translating it yields CATSPSPGRGTFDGYTF.

This clone appeared a few times. The J gene is TRBJ2-7, the V gene TRBV10-3; 10 bases line up with TRBD2. CDR1 is ENHRY and CDR2 is SYGVKD in the germline V gene. This CDR3 has 16 amino acids. Losses at the gene ends were 3 bases for V and 2 bases for J; bases not matched to a gene: 7. The CDR3 loop reads CAISDMEREGPYEQYF. The CDR3 DNA reads TGTGCCATCAGTGACATGGAGCGGGAGGGCCCCTACGAGCAGTACTTC.

The chain carries TRBV4-1 and TRBJ1-1; TRBD1 agrees at 7 bases. CDR3 size: 15 residues. Germline V gene lookup returns CDR1 MGHRA and CDR2 YSYEKL. The junction had 6 bases not matched to a gene; V was cut back by 4 bases and J by 1 base. CDR3 bases: TGCGCCAGCAGCCCAGAAGGGGGCAAGAACACTGAAGCTTTCTTT. It translates to CASSPEGGKNTEAFF.

A few counts support this clone. Sequence at one end of the junction differs from germline and may be a read error. The J gene is TRBJ2-2, the V gene TRBV5-1; 8 nucleotides line up with TRBD1. CDR1 SGHRS and CDR2 YFSETQ come from the germline V gene. CDR3 size: 17 residues. CDR3 DNA: TGTGCCAGCAGCTTGGAACCCGGGACAGGGAACACCGGGGAGCTGTTTTTT. It is translated as CASSLEPGTGNTGELFF.

Points on this clone: One end of the junction fails to match germline, which may point to a read error. The chain is built from TRBV5-1 and TRBJ2-7; TRBD2 might be the D (6 bases). The CDR3 has 14 residues. Looked up from germline, CDR1 is SGHRS and CDR2 is YFSETQ. In DNA, the CDR3 is TGTGCCAGCAGCCCCGATCGGGGGTTCTACGAGCAGTACTTC. The encoded protein is CASSPDRGFYEQYF.

The gene calls are TRBV4-1 and TRBJ1-2; D might be TRBD1 (5 bases). This CDR3 has 16 amino acids. The V end lost 1 base, the J end lost 4 bases, and 16 bases lay between the germline ends. The germline V gene has CDR1 MGHRA and CDR2 YSYEKL. CDR3 in amino acids: CASSQGEGARGYGYTF. Here the CDR3 DNA reads TGCGCCAGCAGCCAAGGGGAAGGGGCTCGTGGCTATGGCTACACCTTC.

The chain carries TRBV28 and TRBJ1-1; D is possibly TRBD1 (6 bases). Germline V lookup: CDR1 MDHEN, CDR2 SYDVKM. This CDR3 has 15 residues. V was cut by 1 base and J by 3 bases, with 12 bases left in between. CDR3 nucleotides: TGTGCCAGCAGTTTATCGGGGGAGGGGGACACTGAAGCTTTCTTT. Translated: CASSLSGEGDTEAFF.

The genes are TRBV6-5 and TRBJ1-6; TRBD1 is a possible D gene (5 bases). Germline assignment: CDR1 MNHEY and CDR2 SVGAGI. V lost 4 bases, J lost 9 bases, and 19 bases lay in between. The CDR3 consists of 16 residues. Here the CDR3 DNA reads TGTGCCAGCAGTTCCCGCCGGCAGGGTAGGAGTTCACCCCTCCACTTT. Protein sequence: CASSSRRQGRSSPLHF.

The rearrangement joins TRBV11-2 to TRBJ1-6; 10 bases are a match to TRBD1. J was trimmed by 10 bases and V by 5 bases; bases with no gene match: 11. Germline V gene sequence: CDR1 SGHAT, CDR2 FQNNGV. This CDR3 has 16 amino acids. The DNA of the CDR3 is TGTGCCAGCAGCCCGATCCAGGACAGGGGGGGATCACCCCTCCACTTT. Protein product: CASSPIQDRGGSPLHF. Supplemented by reference TRBV11-2 and TRBJ1-6, the full variable domain reads EAGVAQSPRYKIIEKRQSVAFWCNPISGHATLYWYQQILGQGPKLLIQFQNNGVVDDSQLPKDRFSAERLKGVDSTLKIQPAKLEDSAVYLCASSPIQDRGGSPLHFGNGTRLTVT.

The rearrangement joins TRBV9 to TRBJ2-3; TRBD1 aligns across 8 bases. The CDR3 covers 14 residues. Germline CDR1 reads SGDLS; CDR2 reads YYNGEE. V gave up 4 bases and J gave up 3 bases; unmatched junction bases: 4. The CDR3 loop is CASSPGQDTDTQYF. CDR3 bases: TGTGCCAGCAGCCCGGGACAGGATACAGATACGCAGTATTTT.

The V and J genes are TRBV28 and TRBJ2-1, with 13 bases lining up with TRBD2. The ends lost 3 bases at V and 9 bases at J; junction bases unmatched: 2. Germline V CDR1 and CDR2: MDHEN, SYDVKM. The CDR3 runs 14 residues. The CDR3 region has the DNA TGTGCCAGCAGTTTTACTAGCGGGAGGGGTGAGCAGTTCTTC. Translation gives CASSFTSGRGEQFF.

The chain is built from TRBV28 and TRBJ2-1; no firm D call. V dropped 3 bases and J dropped 7 bases, with 25 bases sitting between them. In germline, CDR1 is MDHEN, CDR2 SYDVKM. This CDR3 is 18 amino acids long. This CDR3 is CASSFRWANKPHGNEQFF. The CDR3 coding sequence is TGTGCCAGCAGTTTTCGCTGGGCAAATAAACCCCATGGGAATGAGCAGTTCTTC.

The rearrangement uses TRBV27 and TRBJ2-5, with TRBD2 as a possible D gene (5 bases). The CDR3 contains 14 residues. V lost 3 bases to trimming and J lost 2 bases, with 10 bases between them. CDR1 and CDR2 (germline): MNHEY, SMNVEV (reference sequence). The CDR3 region is CASSFKSGQETQYF. The CDR3 DNA reads as TGTGCCAGCAGTTTTAAGAGCGGACAAGAGACCCAGTACTTC.

The gene calls are TRBV7-8 and TRBJ2-1; 15 bases match TRBD2. The length of the CDR3 is 17 residues. CDR1 is SGHVS and CDR2 is FQNEAQ in the germline V gene. The V segment lost 5 bases and the J segment 7 bases; nucleotides outside the gene matches: 9. The chain's CDR3 is CASSKGTSGRTMNEQFF. DNA of the CDR3: TGTGCCAGCAGCAAAGGGACTAGCGGGAGGACGATGAATGAGCAGTTCTTC.

V and J are TRBV3-1 (or the pseudogene TRBV3-2) and TRBJ1-2; possible D gene TRBD1, 6 bases. The length of the CDR3 is 13 residues. The V gene lost 10 bases and the J gene lost 13 bases, with 25 bases spanning the gap. Germline lookup yields CDR1 LGHDT and CDR2 YNNKEL (reference sequence). For the CDR3, the DNA is TGTGCCACTCGCATTTGGGGACACCCTCTACGCACCTTC. Protein product: CATRIWGHPLRTF.

The gene calls are TRBV6-5 and TRBJ2-7; TRBD1 agrees at 7 bases. Losses at the gene ends were 5 bases for V and 6 bases for J; bases not matched to a gene: 13. Germline V CDR1 and CDR2: MNHEY, SVGAGI. CDR3 length: 15 amino acids. CDR3 sequence: CASSPIDRVRGEQYF. The CDR3, as DNA: TGTGCCAGCAGTCCCATCGACAGGGTAAGGGGCGAGCAGTACTTC.